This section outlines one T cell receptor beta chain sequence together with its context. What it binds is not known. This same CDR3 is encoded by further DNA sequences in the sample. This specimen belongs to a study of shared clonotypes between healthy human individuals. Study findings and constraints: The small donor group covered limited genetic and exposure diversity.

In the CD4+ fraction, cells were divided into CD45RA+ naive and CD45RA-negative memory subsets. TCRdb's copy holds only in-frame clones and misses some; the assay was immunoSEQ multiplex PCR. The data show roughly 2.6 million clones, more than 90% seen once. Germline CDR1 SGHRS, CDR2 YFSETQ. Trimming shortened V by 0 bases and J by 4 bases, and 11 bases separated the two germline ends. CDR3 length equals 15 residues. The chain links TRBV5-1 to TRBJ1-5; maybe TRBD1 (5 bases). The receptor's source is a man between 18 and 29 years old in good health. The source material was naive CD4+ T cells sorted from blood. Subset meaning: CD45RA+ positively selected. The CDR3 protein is CASSLGGTENQPQHF. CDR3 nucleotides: TGCGCCAGCAGCTTGGGGGGGACGGAGAATCAGCCCCAGCATTTT.